Listed below are T cell receptor beta chains from one sample, sequenced in a study of blood T cell repertoires in COVID-19. The method was immunoSEQ multiplex PCR; TCRdb's version includes in-frame clones alone and lacks a portion of them. The table has tens of thousands of clones, approximately 80% seen once. What was sequenced was peripheral blood. Receptor source: a man aged 65 to 85 with acute or convalescent COVID-19. The CDR3 runs from the conserved cysteine through the conserved F or W. D genes are given only for firm matches. Clone size is given for some rows only: seen once, a few or many times, or a class if the clone is expanded.

TRBV6-1	NA	NA	TRBJ2-7	TGTGCCAGCAGTGCCCTGTCCAGGGGATCGGGGCGTAACGAGCAGTACTTC	CASSALSRGSGRNEQYF
TRBV9	NA	TRBD1	TRBJ2-1	TGTGCCAGCAGCACCCCCGGGACAGGGGGCTTTGATGAGCAGTTCTTC	CASSTPGTGGFDEQFF
TRBV5-1	few	TRBD1	TRBJ2-4	TGCGCCAGCAGCTCGGAGACAGGGGGTGGCATTCAGTACTTC	CASSSETGGGIQYF
TRBV3-1/TRBV3-2	NA	TRBD2	TRBJ2-1	TGTGCCAGCAGCCAAGTGGCTAGCGGGACCAATGAGCAGTTCTTC	CASSQVASGTNEQFF
TRBV6-6	NA	TRBD2	TRBJ2-1	TGTGCCAGCAGTTACGGGACTAGCGGGGCCTACAATGAGCAGTTCTTC	CASSYGTSGAYNEQFF
TRBV28	NA	NA	TRBJ2-5	TGTGCCAGCAGTATAAAGATTCCTGGGCATGGGACCCAGTACTTC	CASSIKIPGHGTQYF
TRBV30	NA	NA	TRBJ2-5	TGTGCCTGGAGTGGGCAGGGTTTGCGAGAGACCCAGTACTTC	CAWSGQGLRETQYF
TRBV4-3	NA	NA	TRBJ1-1	TGCGCCAGCAGCCAAGCGGGGAACACTGAAGCTTTCTTT	CASSQAGNTEAFF
TRBV4-3	NA	NA	TRBJ2-3	TGCGCCAGCAGCCAAGGAGTTACGCAGTATTTT	CASSQGVTQYF
TRBV5-1	once	NA	TRBJ2-1	TGCGCCAGCAGCTCAGAGGAAGGGAGTAGCTCCTACAATGAGCAGTTCTTC	CASSSEEGSSSYNEQFF
TRBV29-1	NA	TRBD2	TRBJ2-2	TGCAGCCCTGGGGCCGCGGGAGAGACCGGGGAGCTGTTTTTT	CSPGAAGETGELFF
TRBV30	NA	NA	TRBJ1-1	TGTGCCTGGAGTGTACTCAGGACTGAAGCTTTCTTT	CAWSVLRTEAFF
TRBV9	NA	NA	TRBJ1-2	TGTGCCAGCAGCGTAGATGCGACAGGAGAGGGCTACACCTTC	CASSVDATGEGYTF
TRBV6-5	NA	TRBD1	TRBJ1-1	TGTGCCAGCAGTTACCCCGGGACAGGGGAATCTTTCTTT	CASSYPGTGESFF
TRBV6-5	NA	NA	TRBJ2-5	TGTGCCAGCAGTTACTCGGGGGGAGAGACCCAGTACTTC	CASSYSGGETQYF
TRBV9	NA	TRBD2	TRBJ2-3	TGTGCCAGCAGCGCCCTCCTAGCGGTCACTAGCACAGATACGCAGTATTTT	CASSALLAVTSTDTQYF
TRBV9	NA	NA	TRBJ1-5	TGTGCCAGCAGCGTCGAAGGGGGGGGTCAGCCCCAGCATTTT	CASSVEGGGQPQHF
TRBV30	NA	TRBD1	TRBJ1-1	TGTGCCTGGATTACAGGGGGCGAAATTACTGAAGCTTTCTTT	CAWITGGEITEAFF
TRBV11-2	NA	NA	TRBJ1-1	TGTGCCAGCAGGCGGGGGACTGAAGCTTTCTTT	CASRRGTEAFF
TRBV5-6	NA	NA	TRBJ1-5	TGTGCCAGCAGCTTGGGGCAGCAGCCCCAGCATTTT	CASSLGQQPQHF
TRBV3-1/TRBV3-2	NA	NA	TRBJ2-2	TGTGCCAGCAGACAGTCTGGGCTGCCCGGGGAGCTGTTTTTT	CASRQSGLPGELFF
TRBV7-2	NA	NA	TRBJ1-2	TGTGCCAGCAGCTTAGAACAGGGTAGCTATGGCTACACCTTC	CASSLEQGSYGYTF
TRBV27	NA	TRBD2	TRBJ2-7	TGTGCCAGCAGTTTTGGCGTTACCGGGAGGGTCAGCTCCTACGAGCAGTACTTC	CASSFGVTGRVSSYEQYF
TRBV29-1	NA	TRBD2	TRBJ2-3	TGCAGCGTTGTCGCGGGGGGGGTCACAGATACGCAGTATTTT	CSVVAGGVTDTQYF
TRBV5-6	NA	TRBD2	TRBJ2-7	TGTGCCAGCAGCCACACTAGCGGGAGGATCTACGAGCAGTACTTC	CASSHTSGRIYEQYF
TRBV30	NA	TRBD1	TRBJ2-7	TGTGCCTGGAGTGAGGGCGGACAGGGTTTTCTGCAGTACTTC	CAWSEGGQGFLQYF
TRBV28	NA	NA	TRBJ1-2	TGTGCCAGCAGTTTATCCGTAAACTATGGCTACACCTTC	CASSLSVNYGYTF
TRBV2	NA	NA	TRBJ2-1	TGTGCCAGCAGTGAGCGGAATGAGCAGTTCTTC	CASSERNEQFF
TRBV2	NA	NA	TRBJ2-7	TGTGCCAGCAGTGGAGATGGGGGCCACGAGCAGTACTTC	CASSGDGGHEQYF
TRBV19	NA	TRBD2	TRBJ2-5	TGTGCCAGTGGGAATAGCGGGGAGGGCCGAGAGACCCAGTACTTC	CASGNSGEGRETQYF
TRBV6-6	few	NA	TRBJ1-2	TGTGCCAGCAGGTCGACAGGCCTGGCTTTAGACACCTTC	CASRSTGLALDTF
TRBV27	NA	NA	TRBJ1-4	TGTGCCAGCATGGTCCGAGCTAATGAAAAACTGTTTTTT	CASMVRANEKLFF
TRBV10-3	NA	NA	TRBJ2-3	TGTGCCATCAGACCGGGGTCCGAGGGTGATACGCAGTATTTT	CAIRPGSEGDTQYF
TRBV4-1	few	TRBD1	TRBJ2-1	TGCGCCAGCAGCGCACCGGGACAGGGAAAGAATGAGCAGTTCTTC	CASSAPGQGKNEQFF
TRBV7-3	NA	NA	TRBJ2-2	TGTGCCAGCAGCGCGTCGAACACCGGGGAGCTGTCTTTT	CASSASNTGELSF
TRBV7-8	NA	NA	TRBJ1-1	TGTGCCAGCAGCCCCGCGCCCCGGGGGAGGCCTGAAGCTTTCTTT	CASSPAPRGRPEAFF
TRBV10-2	NA	TRBD1	TRBJ1-1	TGCGCCAGCAGAGAGACAGGGGACACTGAAGCTTTCTTT	CASRETGDTEAFF
TRBV4-3	once	TRBD2	TRBJ2-3	TGCGCCAGCAGCCAAGCTCTAGCGGCCACAGATACGCAGTATTTT	CASSQALAATDTQYF
TRBV7-2	NA	TRBD1	TRBJ2-2	TGTGCCAGCAGCTTTTCGTCCGAGGGACAGGGCGCGAACACCGGGGAGCTGTTTTTT	CASSFSSEGQGANTGELFF
TRBV7-2	NA	NA	TRBJ2-1	TGTGCCAGTAGGGCGGGATTCTACAATGAGCAGTTCTTC	CASRAGFYNEQFF
TRBV6-5	NA	TRBD1	TRBJ1-4	TGTGCCAGCAGAAACAGGGGAACTAATGAAAAACTGTTTTTT	CASRNRGTNEKLFF